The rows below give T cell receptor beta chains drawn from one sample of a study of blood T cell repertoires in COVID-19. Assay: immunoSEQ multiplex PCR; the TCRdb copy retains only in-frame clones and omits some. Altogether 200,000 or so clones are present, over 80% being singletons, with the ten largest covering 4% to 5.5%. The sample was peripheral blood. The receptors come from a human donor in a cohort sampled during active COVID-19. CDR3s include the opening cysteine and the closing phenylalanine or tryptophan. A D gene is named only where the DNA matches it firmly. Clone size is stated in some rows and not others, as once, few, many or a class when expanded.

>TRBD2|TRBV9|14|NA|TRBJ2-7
TGTGCCAGCAGCGTAGCGGGAGGTGGCTACGAGCAGTACTTC
CASSVAGGGYEQYF
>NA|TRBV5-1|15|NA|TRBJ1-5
TGCGCCAGCAGTGACAGCCCTTCTAGCAATCAGCCCCAGCATTTT
CASSDSPSSNQPQHF
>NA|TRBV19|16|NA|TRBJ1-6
TGTGCCAGTAAGGGGTTCTCGAGTTCCTATAATTCACCCCTCCACTTT
CASKGFSSSYNSPLHF
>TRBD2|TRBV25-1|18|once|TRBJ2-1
TGTGCCAGCAGTGAAACTCGTGGACTAGTTAGCTCCTACAATGAGCAGTTCTTC
CASSETRGLVSSYNEQFF
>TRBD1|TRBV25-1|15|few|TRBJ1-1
TGTGCCCAGCCCAGGGGGCGCCCCCTAGACACTGAAGCTTTCTTT
CAQPRGRPLDTEAFF
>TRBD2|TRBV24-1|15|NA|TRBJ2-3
TGTGCCACCAGTAGAGCGGGAGCAAGCACAGATACGCAGTATTTT
CATSRAGASTDTQYF
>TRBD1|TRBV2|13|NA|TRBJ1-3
TGTGCCAGCTCCGGGACAGGGCAGGACACCATATATTTT
CASSGTGQDTIYF
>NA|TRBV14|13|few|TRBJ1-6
TGTGCCAGCAGGGATACAGGGAATTCACCCCTCCACTTT
CASRDTGNSPLHF
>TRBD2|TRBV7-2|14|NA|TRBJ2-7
TGTGCCAGCAGCTTGGGAGGGGCGTCGTCCGAGCAGTACTTC
CASSLGGASSEQYF
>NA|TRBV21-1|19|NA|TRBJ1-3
TGTGCCAGCAGCAAAGTGGGTCAGTGTCAGGGTTACTCTGGAAACACCATATATTTT
CASSKVGQCQGYSGNTIYF
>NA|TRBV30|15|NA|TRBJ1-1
TGTGCCTGGAGTGCGGGACTGAATATGAACACTGAAGCTTTCTTT
CAWSAGLNMNTEAFF
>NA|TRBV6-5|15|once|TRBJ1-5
TGTGCCAGCAGTCCACAGGGCGCTAGCAATCAGCCCCAGCATTTT
CASSPQGASNQPQHF
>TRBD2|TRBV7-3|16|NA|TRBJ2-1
TGTGCCAGCAGCCCCTATAGCGGGAGCTCCTACAATGAGCAGTTCTTC
CASSPYSGSSYNEQFF
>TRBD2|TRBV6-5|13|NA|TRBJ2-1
TGTGCCAGCAGAACGGGCGGGAGGTTTGAGCAGTTCTTC
CASRTGGRFEQFF
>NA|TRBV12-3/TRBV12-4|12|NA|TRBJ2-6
TGTGCCAGCGTGAGAGGGGCCAACGTCCTGACTTTC
CASVRGANVLTF
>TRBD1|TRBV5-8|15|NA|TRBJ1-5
TGTGCCAGCAGCCCGGACAGGGGGCCTAATCAGCCCCAGCATTTT
CASSPDRGPNQPQHF
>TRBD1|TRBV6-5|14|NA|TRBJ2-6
TGTGCCAGCAGCCCGGGACAGGGGTTTCTCGTCCTGACTTTC
CASSPGQGFLVLTF
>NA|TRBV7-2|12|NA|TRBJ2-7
TGTGCCAGCAGCTTAGTCGCCTACGAGCAGTACTTC
CASSLVAYEQYF
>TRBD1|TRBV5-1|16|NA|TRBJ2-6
TGCGCCAGCAGCGTCTTAACAGGGGCTGGGGCCAACGTCCTGACTTTC
CASSVLTGAGANVLTF
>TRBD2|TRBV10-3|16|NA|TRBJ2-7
TGTGCCATCAGTGAGGGACTAGCGGGAGGTTCCTACGAGCAGTACTTC
CAISEGLAGGSYEQYF
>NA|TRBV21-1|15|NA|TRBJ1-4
TGTGCCAGCAGCACCTGGACAGGGAAGGGTGAAAAACTGTTTTTT
CASSTWTGKGEKLFF
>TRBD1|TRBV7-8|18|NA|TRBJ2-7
TGTGCCAGCAGCCACGGTTTTGCCGGGACAGCCATCCCCTACGAGCAGTACTTC
CASSHGFAGTAIPYEQYF
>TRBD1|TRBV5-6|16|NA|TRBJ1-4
TGTGCCAGCAGCTTGTTCCCCGGGACAGGGAGTGAAAAACTGTTTTTT
CASSLFPGTGSEKLFF
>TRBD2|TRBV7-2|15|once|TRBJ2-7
TGTGCCAGCAGCTTAGTCGGCGGGAGCACCTACGAGCAGTACTTC
CASSLVGGSTYEQYF
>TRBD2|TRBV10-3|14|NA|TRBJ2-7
TGTGCCATCGGGGGACTAGCGGGAGCTTACGAGCAGTACTTC
CAIGGLAGAYEQYF
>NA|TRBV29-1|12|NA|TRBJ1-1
TGCAGCGTCCTCACTATGTCCGATGAAGCTTTCTTT
CSVLTMSDEAFF
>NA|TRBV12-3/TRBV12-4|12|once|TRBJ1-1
TGTGCCAGCAGTTTCCTGTCCGGTGAAGCTTTCTTT
CASSFLSGEAFF
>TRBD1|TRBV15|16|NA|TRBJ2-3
TGTGCCACCAGCAGAGGGACAGGAACTAGCACAGATACGCAGTATTTT
CATSRGTGTSTDTQYF
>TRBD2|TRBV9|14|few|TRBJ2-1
TGTGCCAGCAGCCCCAGGACTAGCTATAATGAGCAGTTCTTC
CASSPRTSYNEQFF
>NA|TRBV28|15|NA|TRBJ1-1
TGTGCCAGCACCCCTCGGGGGGCGGGCAACACTGAAGCTTTCTTT
CASTPRGAGNTEAFF
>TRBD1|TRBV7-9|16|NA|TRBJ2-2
TGTGCCAGCAGCTCGTGGACAGGGGGGTTCACCGGGGAGCTGTTTTTT
CASSSWTGGFTGELFF
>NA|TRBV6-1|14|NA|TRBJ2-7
TGTGCCAGCAGTGAAGCGAGGCATTCCGTCGAGCAGTACTTC
CASSEARHSVEQYF
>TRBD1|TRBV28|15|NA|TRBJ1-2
TGTGCCAGCAGACCGTCAAGGACAGGGGCTCATGGCTACACCTTC
CASRPSRTGAHGYTF
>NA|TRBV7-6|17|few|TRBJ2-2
TGTGCCAGCAGCTTATCGGCGGGACTTATGAACACCGGGGAGCTGTTTTTT
CASSLSAGLMNTGELFF
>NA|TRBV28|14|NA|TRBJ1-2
TGTGCCAGCAGTCGGACTGGCCGTAACTATGGCTACACCTTC
CASSRTGRNYGYTF
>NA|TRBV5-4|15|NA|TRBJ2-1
TGTGCCAGCAGCCTAGTGGATGTCTCCTACAATGAGCAGTTCTTC
CASSLVDVSYNEQFF
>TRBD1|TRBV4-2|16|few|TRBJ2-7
TGTGCCAGCAGCCAGGGACAGGGGACACGGGCCTACGAGCAGTACTTC
CASSQGQGTRAYEQYF
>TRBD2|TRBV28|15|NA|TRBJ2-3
TGTGCCAGCAGAACTAGCGGGAGCTTGGGAGATACGCAGTATTTT
CASRTSGSLGDTQYF
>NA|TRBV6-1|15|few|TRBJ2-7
TGTGCCAGCAGTGAAGGGTCCGGGACACTTTACGAGCAGTACTTC
CASSEGSGTLYEQYF
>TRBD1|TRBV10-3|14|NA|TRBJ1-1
TGTGCCATCAGAGATGACAGGGGCAACACTGAAGCTTTCTTT
CAIRDDRGNTEAFF
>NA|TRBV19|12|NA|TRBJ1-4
TGTGCCAGTAGTACAGGGGTTGAAAAACTGTTTTTT
CASSTGVEKLFF
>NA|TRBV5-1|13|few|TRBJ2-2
TGCGCCAGCAGCTTGTTCGACACCGGGGAGCTGTTTTTT
CASSLFDTGELFF
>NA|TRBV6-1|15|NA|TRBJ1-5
TGTGCCAGCAGTGAACAGGTTCTCAACAATCAGCCCCAGCATTTT
CASSEQVLNNQPQHF
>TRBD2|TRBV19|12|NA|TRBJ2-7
TGTGCCAGTAGTATAGAAGGGACTACCATGTACTTC
CASSIEGTTMYF
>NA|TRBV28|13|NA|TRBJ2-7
TGTGCCAGCAGAGAGGGACAACGCTACGAGCAGTACTTC
CASREGQRYEQYF
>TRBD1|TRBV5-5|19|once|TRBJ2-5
TGTGCCAGCAGCCTGACGGACAGGGGGCGAGAGAGGGGGATGAAGACCCAGTACTTC
CASSLTDRGRERGMKTQYF
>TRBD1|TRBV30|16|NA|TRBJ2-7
TGTGCCTGGACTACCGACAGGGATGAATCTTTTGGCGAGCAGTACTTC
CAWTTDRDESFGEQYF
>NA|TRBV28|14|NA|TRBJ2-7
TGTGCCAGCAGCCGCGGGACGCTTCGAGACGAGCAGTACTTC
CASSRGTLRDEQYF
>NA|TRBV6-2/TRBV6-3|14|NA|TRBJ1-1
TGTGCCAGCAGTTACTCGGGGAGTCGGACTGAAGCTTTCTTT
CASSYSGSRTEAFF
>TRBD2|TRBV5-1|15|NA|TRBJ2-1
TGCGCCAGCAGGTCAAGCGGGAGCTCCTACAATGAGCAGTTCTTC
CASRSSGSSYNEQFF
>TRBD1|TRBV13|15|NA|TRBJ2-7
TGTGCCAGCAGCCACCCAGACAGGGGGACCTGGGAGCAGTACTTC
CASSHPDRGTWEQYF
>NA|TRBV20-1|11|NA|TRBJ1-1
TGCAGTGGGGGGGGGCCGACTGAAGCTTTCTTT
CSGGGPTEAFF
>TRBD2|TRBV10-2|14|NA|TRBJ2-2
TGCGCCAGCGGGCCTAGCGGGAGGACCGGGGAGCTGTTTTTT
CASGPSGRTGELFF
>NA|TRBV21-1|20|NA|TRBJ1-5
TGTGCCAGCAGCAAAATGTATCGGTCCGACAGGGGGTTAGGCAATCAGCCCCAGCATTTT
CASSKMYRSDRGLGNQPQHF
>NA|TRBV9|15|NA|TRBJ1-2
TGTGCCAGCAGCGTAGTGGGGCAGATCAACTATGGCTACACCTTC
CASSVVGQINYGYTF
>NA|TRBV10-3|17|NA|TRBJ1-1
TGTGCCATCTCAGTCAGCCGGGGGGGTCTGGCGGGCACTGAAGCTTTCTTT
CAISVSRGGLAGTEAFF